The 21 T cell receptor beta chains below all came from one sample that was sequenced in a study of blood T cell repertoires in COVID-19. TCRdb keeps only in-frame clones here, not all; method: immunoSEQ multiplex PCR. The table shows about 190,000 clones, with over 75% occurring only once. The sample taken for sequencing was peripheral blood. All receptors derive from a woman of 80 years or more with active or convalescent COVID-19.

This clone came up once. This chain uses TRBV30 with TRBJ2-4; D remains ambiguous. Looked up from germline, CDR1 is GTSNPN and CDR2 is SVGIG (reference sequence). The V end was cut by 1 base, the J end by 4 bases, with 11 bases between. The CDR3 length is 14 residues. CDR3 region: CAWSESYSKNIQYF. DNA for the CDR3: TGTGCCTGGAGTGAGTCGTACTCTAAAAACATTCAGTACTTC. The full variable domain, its missing parts supplied by reference TRBV30 and TRBJ2-4, is SQTIHQWPATLVQPVGSPLSLECTVEGTSNPNLYWYRQAAGRGLQLLFYSVGIGQISSEVPQNLSASRPQDRQFILSSKKLLLSDSGFYLCAWSESYSKNIQYFGAGTRLSVL.

The chain is built from TRBV14 and TRBJ1-1, with D unclear. The CDR3 is made up of 13 amino acids. Trimming left V 2 bases short and J 7 bases short, with 11 bases between. Germline CDR1 SGHDN, CDR2 FVKESK. CDR3 coding DNA: TGTGCCAGCAGCCAACCCCTCGGAGGTGAAGCTTTCTTT. Residues: CASSQPLGGEAFF.

This chain links TRBV4-1 with TRBJ2-3, with 9 bases lining up with TRBD1. Germline trimming cut 3 bases from V and 4 bases from J; bases unmatched to any gene: 5. Per the germline V gene, CDR1 is MGHRA and CDR2 is YSYEKL. This CDR3 comprises 15 residues. The CDR3 is CASSHQGTGSDTQYF. Written as DNA, the CDR3 is TGCGCCAGCAGCCACCAAGGGACAGGGTCAGATACGCAGTATTTT.

The chain has TRBV29-1 and TRBJ2-7; TRBD2 aligns across 9 bases. J gave up 6 bases and V 4 bases, and 13 bases lay outside the gene matches. This CDR3 comprises 15 residues. CDR1 and CDR2 (germline): SQVTM, ANQGSEA. This CDR3 is CSVGSVLAGPTEQYF. The CDR3 coding sequence is TGCAGCGTTGGATCGGTTCTAGCGGGGCCCACCGAGCAGTACTTC.

The gene calls are TRBV5-4 and TRBJ2-1, with TRBD1 matching 8 bases. J lost 5 bases, V lost 4 bases, and 11 bases had no gene match. CDR3 length: 16 amino acids. Germline CDR1 SGHNT, CDR2 YYREEE (reference sequence). CDR3 nucleotides: TGTGCCAGCAGCCCTGGGGGCAGGGGGCGCAACAATGAGCAGTTCTTC. Protein: CASSPGGRGRNNEQFF.

This rearrangement joins TRBV5-6 to TRBJ1-6, with a tentative D call TRBD1 (6 bases). This CDR3 comprises 16 residues. Per the germline V gene, CDR1 is SGHDT and CDR2 is YYEEEE. The ends were cut back, 4 bases at V and 8 bases at J, with 19 bases in the middle. CDR3 coding DNA: TGTGCCAGCAGCACGGGACATCCGCGCGTCGATTCACCCCTCCACTTT. It specifies CASSTGHPRVDSPLHF. Filled out from reference TRBV5-6 and TRBJ1-6, the complete variable domain reads DAGVTQSPTHLIKTRGQQVTLRCSPKSGHDTVSWYQQALGQGPQFIFQYYEEEERQRGNFPDRFSGHQFPNYSSELNVNALLLGDSALYLCASSTGHPRVDSPLHFGNGTRLTVT.

The chain has TRBV29-1 and TRBJ1-1, with 7 positions matching TRBD1. CDR1 is SQVTM, CDR2 ANQGSEA, per germline. Trimming took 7 bases from V and 2 from J; bases not matched to a gene: 16. This CDR3 has 16 residues. The CDR3 sequence: CSGHNPGTALNTEAFF. Here the CDR3 DNA reads TGCAGCGGGCATAACCCCGGGACAGCTTTAAACACTGAAGCTTTCTTT.

CDR3 residues: CASSAETARELFF. CDR3 sequence (DNA): TGTGCCAGCAGCGCCGAGACAGCCCGGGAGCTGTTTTTT. V is TRBV11-2 and J is TRBJ2-2, with TRBD1 as a possible D gene (5 bases). The CDR3 runs to 13 residues. Trimming cost V 5 bases and J 9 bases, with 13 bases left between them. Germline-derived CDR1 and CDR2 are SGHAT and FQNNGV.

The genes are TRBV2 and TRBJ2-7, with 7 bases aligning to TRBD1. The CDR3 spans 14 residues. Per germline, CDR1 SNHLY and CDR2 FYNNEI. The J segment lost 2 bases and the V segment lost 6 bases, leaving 7 bases of the junction unmatched. The CDR3 sequence is CASRGQTVTYEQYF. Written as DNA, the CDR3 is TGTGCCAGCAGGGGACAGACAGTAACCTACGAGCAGTACTTC.

This chain joins TRBV7-9 and TRBJ1-3; D uncertain. The length of the CDR3 is 15 residues. Germline V gene sequence: CDR1 SEHNR, CDR2 FQNEAQ (reference sequence). Between the trimmed V and J ends, which lost 4 bases and 0 bases, there was a span of 10 bases. The CDR3 DNA reads as TGTGCCAGCAGCTCAATAGATATCTCTGGAAACACCATATATTTT. It encodes CASSSIDISGNTIYF. Filled out from reference TRBV7-9 and TRBJ1-3, the complete variable domain reads DTGVSQNPRHKITKRGQNVTFRCDPISEHNRLYWYRQTLGQGPEFLTYFQNEAQLEKSRLLSDRFSAERPKGSFSTLEIQRTEQGDSAMYLCASSSIDISGNTIYFGEGSWLTVV.

CDR3 sequence reads: CASSYSDSGNSPLHF. The CDR3 DNA reads as TGTGCCAGCAGTTACTCGGACAGTGGAAATTCACCCCTCCACTTT. V is TRBV6-5 and J is TRBJ1-6, with a possible D match to TRBD1 (6 bases). Trimming stripped 0 bases from V and 7 bases from J, with 10 bases between. The CDR3 has 15 residues. In germline, CDR1 is MNHEY, CDR2 SVGAGI.

As DNA, the CDR3 is TGTGCCAGCAGCTTTCCGACTAGCGCTCCACAAGAGACCCAGTACTTC. Translation: CASSFPTSAPQETQYF. The gene calls are TRBV5-6 and TRBJ2-5; TRBD2 matches 8 bases. V lost 2 bases, J lost 2 bases, and 8 bases stayed unmatched. Per germline, CDR1 SGHDT and CDR2 YYEEEE. The CDR3 has 16 residues.

Written as DNA, the CDR3 is TGTGCCAGCAGTGACTCGACGGGGAGGAAAGCTTTCTTT. It encodes CASSDSTGRKAFF. The chain combines TRBV6-4 with TRBJ1-1, with D hard to call. The ends were cut back, 0 bases at V and 9 bases at J, with 11 bases in the middle. This CDR3 has 13 amino acids. Germline values: CDR1 MRHNA, CDR2 SNTAGT.

V is TRBV5-1 and J is TRBJ1-2, with a possible D match to TRBD1 (5 bases). CDR3 size: 15 residues. V was pared by 0 bases and J by 8 bases, with 17 bases between. Germline lookup yields CDR1 SGHRS and CDR2 YFSETQ. CDR3 protein: CASSLVTGQWKGYTF. CDR3 bases: TGCGCCAGCAGCTTGGTAACAGGACAATGGAAGGGCTACACCTTC.

This clone was picked up one time. The V and J genes are TRBV29-1 and TRBJ1-4; D is unclear. CDR1 is SQVTM, CDR2 ANQGSEA, per germline. The CDR3 is 13 residues long. V was pared by 1 base and J by 8 bases, with 11 bases between. CDR3 nucleotide sequence: TGCAGCGTTGAAGCCCTGCAGGAAGAAAAACTGTTTTTT. It encodes CSVEALQEEKLFF.

The chain employs TRBV6-5 and TRBJ2-1; tentatively, D is TRBD2 (5 bases). The CDR3 spans 12 residues. CDR1 is MNHEY and CDR2 is SVGAGI in the germline V gene. V was pared by 4 bases and J by 9 bases, with 10 bases between. CDR3 sequence reads: CASSSPGFEQFF. The CDR3, as DNA: TGTGCCAGCAGTTCACCGGGGTTTGAGCAGTTCTTC.

The chain joins TRBV6-2 or TRBV6-3 to TRBJ1-2; 7 bases align to TRBD1. Trimming removed 4 bases from V and 9 bases from J; junction bases left unmatched: 5. CDR3 length: 12 residues. The germline gives CDR1 MNHEY, CDR2 SVGEGT. CDR3 DNA: TGTGCCAGCAGTTCCCTGGGACAGAGCTACACCTTC. This codes for CASSSLGQSYTF.

This chain connects TRBV7-2 to TRBJ2-7, with D unclear. Germline-derived CDR1 and CDR2 are SGHTA and FQGNSA. Trimming pared 3 bases from V and 0 bases from J, leaving 6 bases between. The CDR3 spans 13 residues. The CDR3 sequence is CASSFAVSYEQYF. CDR3 sequence (DNA): TGTGCCAGCAGCTTCGCGGTCTCCTACGAGCAGTACTTC.

The genes are TRBV7-9 and TRBJ2-2, with 8 bases fitting TRBD1. The CDR3 length is 17 residues. Trimming took 5 bases from V and 1 from J; bases not matched to a gene: 9. CDR1 SEHNR and CDR2 FQNEAQ come from the germline V gene (reference sequence). The CDR3 sequence: CASSPRVGTGNTGELFF. The CDR3 bases are TGTGCCAGCAGCCCCCGTGTAGGGACAGGGAACACCGGGGAGCTGTTTTTT. Full variable domain (outside the CDR3, taken from reference TRBV7-9 and TRBJ2-2): DTGVSQNPRHKITKRGQNVTFRCDPISEHNRLYWYRQTLGQGPEFLTYFQNEAQLEKSRLLSDRFSAERPKGSFSTLEIQRTEQGDSAMYLCASSPRVGTGNTGELFFGEGSRLTVL.

The chain has TRBV29-1 and TRBJ1-5, with TRBD1 matching 7 bases. Germline values: CDR1 SQVTM, CDR2 ANQGSEA. The CDR3 contains 14 residues. V gave up 3 bases and J gave up 2 bases; unmatched junction bases: 4. DNA for the CDR3: TGCAGCGTTGAGGAGGGGGCGGGCAATCAGCCCCAGCATTTT. This codes for CSVEEGAGNQPQHF.

This rearrangement joins TRBV3-1 (or the pseudogene TRBV3-2) to TRBJ1-2; TRBD1 is a possible D gene (6 bases). V lost 4 bases to trimming and J lost 4 bases, with 25 bases between them. The length of the CDR3 is 18 residues. Germline V lookup: CDR1 LGHDT, CDR2 YNNKEL (reference sequence). CDR3 in DNA: TGTGCCAGCAGCCGAAACCACGCAGGGGAAAGGGTCGTCTATGGCTACACCTTC. It is translated as CASSRNHAGERVVYGYTF.